Listed below are T cell receptor beta chains from one sample, sequenced in a study of post-analysis software for immune sequencing data. TCRdb re-called the PCR reads through MiXCR, storing one row per CDR3 protein. The sample consists of fewer than 550,000 distinct CDR3 sequences, approximately 34% of them appearing once. Material for sequencing was blood. Receptors were obtained from a girl aged 2-17 years with multiple sclerosis. Each CDR3 is given with its conserved first and last residue.

CDR3 protein	J gene	V gene
CASSLFREGTYEQYF	TRBJ2-7	TRBV7-2
CASSGKQGSNEQFF	TRBJ2-1	TRBV11-3
CASSEIAGDNSYEQYF	TRBJ2-7	TRBV7-9
CASSEPGGSNYGYTF	TRBJ1-2	TRBV9
CASSPWDRVNTEAFF	TRBJ1-1	TRBV5-1
CASSLAGTSGGDEQFF	TRBJ2-1	TRBV5-1
CASSLWASPGTDTQYF	TRBJ2-3	TRBV12-3/TRBV12-4
CASSFSPADTQYF	TRBJ2-3	TRBV27
CASSVRTENYNEQFF	TRBJ2-1	TRBV9
CSVNIAGNEQFF	TRBJ2-1	TRBV29-1
CSAREVGNTEAFF	TRBJ1-1	TRBV20-1
CASSDFRGTEAFF	TRBJ1-1	TRBV6-1
CASSFGRHYEQYF	TRBJ2-7	TRBV11-1
CSAAGQGINEQYF	TRBJ2-7	TRBV20-1
CASRWDRSSSYNEQYF	-	TRBV5-6
CAIRGKDRAYEQYF	TRBJ2-7	TRBV10-3
CSAPLQGRQGEQYF	TRBJ2-7	TRBV20-1
CASIGSLAGYNEQFF	TRBJ2-1	TRBV28